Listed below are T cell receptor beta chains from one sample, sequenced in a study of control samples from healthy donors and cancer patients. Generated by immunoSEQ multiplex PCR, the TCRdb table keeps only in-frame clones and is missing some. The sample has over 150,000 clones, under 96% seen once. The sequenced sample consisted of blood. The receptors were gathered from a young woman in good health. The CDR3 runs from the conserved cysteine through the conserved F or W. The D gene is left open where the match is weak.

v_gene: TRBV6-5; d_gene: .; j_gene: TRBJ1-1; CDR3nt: TGTGCCAGCAGGCTCGGCGAGAGCACTGAAGCTTTCTTT; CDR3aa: CASRLGESTEAFF
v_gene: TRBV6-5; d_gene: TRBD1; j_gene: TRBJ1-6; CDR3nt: TGTGCCAGCATCCCAGCCGGGACAGTTCACGGGGCCCTCCACTTT; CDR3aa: CASIPAGTVHGALHF
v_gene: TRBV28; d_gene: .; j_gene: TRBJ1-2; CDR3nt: TGTGCCACCGGAGGGGACGGCTTTAACTATGGCTACACCTTC; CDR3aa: CATGGDGFNYGYTF
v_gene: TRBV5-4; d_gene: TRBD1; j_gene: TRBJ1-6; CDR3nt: TGTGCCAGCAGCTTGGGGCAGGGGGCGCAATCACCCCTCCACTTT; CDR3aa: CASSLGQGAQSPLHF
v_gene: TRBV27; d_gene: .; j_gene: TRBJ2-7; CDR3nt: TGTGCCAGCAGTACCCTCTACGAGCAGTACTTC; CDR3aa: CASSTLYEQYF
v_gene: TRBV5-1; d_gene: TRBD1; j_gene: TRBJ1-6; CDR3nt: TGCGCCAGCAGCCAACAGGGGGATAATTCACCCCTCCACTTT; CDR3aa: CASSQQGDNSPLHF
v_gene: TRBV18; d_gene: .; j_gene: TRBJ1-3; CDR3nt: TGTGCCAGCTCACCGACGGACGGCAGCTCTGGAAACACCATATATTTT; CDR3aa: CASSPTDGSSGNTIYF
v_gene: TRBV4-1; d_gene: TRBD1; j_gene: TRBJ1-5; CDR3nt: TGCGCCAGCAGCCAGTTTGGACAGGGTCTCCTCCTAAACAATCAGCCCCAGCATTTT; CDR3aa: CASSQFGQGLLLNNQPQHF
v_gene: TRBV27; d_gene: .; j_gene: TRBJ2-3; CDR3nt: TGTGCCAGCAGTCGCGGGACAGATACGCAGTATTTT; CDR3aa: CASSRGTDTQYF
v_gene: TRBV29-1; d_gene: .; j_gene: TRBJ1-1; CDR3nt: TGCAGCGTTGTCAGGGAGTGGAACACTGAAGCTTTCTTT; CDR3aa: CSVVREWNTEAFF
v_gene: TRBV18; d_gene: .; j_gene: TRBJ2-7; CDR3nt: TGTGCCAGCTCAAAGCTAGACGCAAGCGAGCAGTACTTC; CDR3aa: CASSKLDASEQYF
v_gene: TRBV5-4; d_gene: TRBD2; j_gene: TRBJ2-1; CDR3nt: TGTGCCAGCAGCTGGCCACTAGCGGGGGAGTACAATGAGCAGTTCTTC; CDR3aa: CASSWPLAGEYNEQFF
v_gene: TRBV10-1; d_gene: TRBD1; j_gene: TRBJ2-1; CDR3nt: TGCGCCAGCAGTGAGTCCCGACAGGGTCGGGTCACCAATGAGCAGTTCTTC; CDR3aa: CASSESRQGRVTNEQFF
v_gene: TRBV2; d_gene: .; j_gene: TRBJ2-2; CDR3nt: TGTGCCAGCAGTGAATGGGGCAGGGAAACCGGGGAGCTGTTTTTT; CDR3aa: CASSEWGRETGELFF
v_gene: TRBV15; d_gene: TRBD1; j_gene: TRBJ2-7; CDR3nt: TGTGCCACCAGCGTTGACAGGGGATTAGGCTACGAGCAGTACTTC; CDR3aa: CATSVDRGLGYEQYF
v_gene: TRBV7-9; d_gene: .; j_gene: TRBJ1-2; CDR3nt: TGTGCCAGCAGCTTTAGTCAGGGGCATGGCTACACCTTC; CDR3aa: CASSFSQGHGYTF
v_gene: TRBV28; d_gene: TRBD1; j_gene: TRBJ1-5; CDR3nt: TGTGCCAGCAGCCGGGACAGGGCAAGCAATCAGCCCCAGCATTTT; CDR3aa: CASSRDRASNQPQHF
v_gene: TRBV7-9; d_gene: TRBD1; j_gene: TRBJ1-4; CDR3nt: TGTGCCAGCAGCTTAGATAGGGGACAGGGAGGCGAGGAAAAACTGTTTTTT; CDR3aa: CASSLDRGQGGEEKLFF
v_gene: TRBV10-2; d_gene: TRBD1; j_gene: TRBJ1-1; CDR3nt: TGCGCCAGCAGTGAGGTCCAGGGGGCTTTAACTGAAGCTTTCTTT; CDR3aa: CASSEVQGALTEAFF
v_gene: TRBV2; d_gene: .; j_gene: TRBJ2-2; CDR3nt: TGTGCCAGCAGTGACGGGGTCGGCAGTGCCAACACCGGGGAGCTGTTTTTT; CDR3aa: CASSDGVGSANTGELFF
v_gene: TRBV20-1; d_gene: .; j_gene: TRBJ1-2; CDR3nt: TGCAGTGCTGGTGGACATCCGCACCCCTATGGCTACACCTTC; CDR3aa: CSAGGHPHPYGYTF
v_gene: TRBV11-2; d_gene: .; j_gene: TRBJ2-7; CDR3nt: TGTGCCAGCAGCCTCCGGAGGGGGGACATTCCCTACGAGCAGTACTTC; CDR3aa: CASSLRRGDIPYEQYF
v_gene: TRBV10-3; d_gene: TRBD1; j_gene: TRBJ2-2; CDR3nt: TGTGCCATCGGAAGAGGACAGGGCGACACCGGGGAGCTGTTTTTT; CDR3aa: CAIGRGQGDTGELFF
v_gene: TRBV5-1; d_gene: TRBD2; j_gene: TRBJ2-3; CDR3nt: TGCGCCAGCAGCTTGGAGACTAGCGGCGATACGCAGTATTTT; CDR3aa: CASSLETSGDTQYF